The 23 T cell receptor beta chains presented below share a single source sample, sequenced in a study of memory CD4+ T cells and cytomegalovirus serostatus. The table came from immunoSEQ multiplex PCR; TCRdb's copy has only in-frame clones and leaves some out. Among tens of thousands of clones listed, roughly 76% were seen once. The sort gate was single viable CD3+CD4+CD8-CD45RO+ cells for memory CD4+ T cells. The sample taken for sequencing was memory CD4+ T cells from blood. All receptors derive from an adult in good health and CMV-seronegative.

This clone was picked up one time. The rearrangement joins TRBV18 to TRBJ1-2, with 7 nucleotides matching TRBD1. Germline V gene data show CDR1 as KGHSH and CDR2 as LQKENI. Trimming took 4 bases from V and 3 from J; bases not matched to a gene: 5. The CDR3 contains 14 residues. In DNA form, the CDR3 reads TGTGCCAGCTCACGGGGACAGCCTGACTATGGCTACACCTTC. It specifies CASSRGQPDYGYTF.

CDR3 sequence (DNA): TGTGCCAGCAGTTTCGGCCGGGGCCCTAACTATGGCTACACCTTC. It codes for CASSFGRGPNYGYTF. The chain recombines TRBV6-5 with TRBJ1-2, with D perhaps TRBD1 (5 bases). Looked up from germline, CDR1 is MNHEY and CDR2 is SVGAGI. CDR3 size: 15 residues. With 4 bases removed from V and 0 bases from J, the gap between germline ends came to 12 bases.

The chain has TRBV7-2 and TRBJ2-1, with D possibly matching TRBD1 (5 bases). The CDR3 has 15 residues. CDR1 is SGHTA, CDR2 FQGNSA, per germline. V shed 3 bases and J shed 3 bases, with 12 bases lying between them. CDR3 residues: CASSFLQEFYNEQFF. The DNA of the CDR3 is TGTGCCAGCAGCTTTTTACAGGAATTCTACAATGAGCAGTTCTTC.

About this clone itself: Other DNA sequences in the same sample also yield this CDR3. The V gene is TRBV29-1, the J gene TRBJ2-3, with D perhaps assigned TRBD1 or TRBD2 (6 bases each). This CDR3 is built from 13 residues. Germline V gene data show CDR1 as SQVTM and CDR2 as ANQGSEA. Trimming took off 4 bases at V and 0 bases at J, with 8 bases between the two ends. CDR3 loop: CSVVGGSTDTQYF. The CDR3 DNA is TGCAGCGTTGTAGGGGGGAGCACAGATACGCAGTATTTT.

The V call is TRBV29-1, the J call TRBJ2-2; 7 bases agree with TRBD2. This CDR3 region has 15 residues. Germline V CDR1 and CDR2: SQVTM, ANQGSEA. J gave up 7 bases and V 0 bases, and 8 bases lay outside the gene matches. For the CDR3, the DNA is TGCAGCGTTGAAGACTGGGGGAGCGGGGTCGGGGAGCTGTTTTTT. Its protein product is CSVEDWGSGVGELFF.

CDR3 DNA: TGTGCCAGCAGCTTAGGACAGGGAGCTAACTATGGCTACACCTTC. As protein: CASSLGQGANYGYTF. The V gene is TRBV7-2, the J gene TRBJ1-2; TRBD1 matches at 7 bases. The V and J ends lost 1 base and 0 bases, in that order; junction bases with no gene match: 2. The CDR3 covers 15 residues. The germline CDR1 and CDR2 sequences are SGHTA and FQGNSA. The full variable domain, in which reference TRBV7-2 and TRBJ1-2 provide the parts outside the CDR3, is GAGVSQSPSNKVTEKGKDVELRCDPISGHTALYWYRQSLGQGLEFLIYFQGNSAPDKSGLPSDRFSAERTGGSVSTLTIQRTQQEDSAVYLCASSLGQGANYGYTFGSGTRLTVV.

This rearrangement joins TRBV9 to TRBJ1-3; D not resolved. The germline V gene has CDR1 SGDLS and CDR2 YYNGEE. The ends were cut back, 2 bases at V and 0 bases at J, with 9 bases in the middle. CDR3 size: 15 residues. The CDR3 region is CASSVGFSSGNTIYF. The DNA for the CDR3 is TGTGCCAGCAGCGTTGGATTCTCCTCTGGAAACACCATATATTTT.

V and J are TRBV4-3 and TRBJ2-7; TRBD2 might be the D (5 bases). The ends were cut back, 1 base at V and 3 bases at J, with 16 bases in the middle. The CDR3 covers 16 residues. Germline V CDR1 and CDR2: LGHNA, YSLEER. Here the CDR3 reads CASSQVKGDLRYEQYF. The CDR3, as DNA: TGCGCCAGCAGCCAAGTGAAGGGAGATCTGCGCTACGAGCAGTACTTC.

V is TRBV6-1 and J is TRBJ2-7; D uncertain. Germline CDR1 and CDR2: MNHNS and SASEGT. Between the trimmed V and J ends, which lost 4 bases and 4 bases, there was a span of 8 bases. The CDR3 has 12 residues. The CDR3 coding sequence is TGTGCCAGCAGTGTCACATCATACGAGCAGTACTTC. This gives the protein CASSVTSYEQYF.

This clone is categorized as medium-sized. The chain recombines TRBV27 with TRBJ1-6, with D perhaps matching TRBD1 (5 bases). Germline V gene data show CDR1 as MNHEY and CDR2 as SMNVEV (reference sequence). CDR3 length: 13 residues. V lost 4 bases to trimming and J lost 7 bases, with 8 bases between them. The CDR3 sequence is CASSWGGNSPLHF. The CDR3, as DNA: TGTGCCAGCAGTTGGGGGGGGAATTCACCCCTCCACTTT.

The chain combines TRBV5-1 with TRBJ2-1, with 10 bases aligning to TRBD2. V lost 4 bases, J lost 1 base, and 5 bases stayed unmatched. The CDR3 consists of 16 residues. The V gene's germline CDR1 is SGHRS and CDR2 YFSETQ. CDR3 nucleotides: TGCGCCAGCAGCGGACTTAGCGGGGGGTCCTACAATGAGCAGTTCTTC. Its translation is CASSGLSGGSYNEQFF.

The genes are TRBV10-2 and TRBJ1-1; D gene uncertain. The CDR3 covers 13 residues. Trimming left V 6 bases short and J 4 bases short, with 12 bases between. Germline V gene sequence: CDR1 WSHSY, CDR2 SAAADI. The CDR3 is CASSGGGSTEAFF. The DNA of the CDR3 is TGCGCCAGCAGCGGAGGAGGGAGCACTGAAGCTTTCTTT.

This clone was seen just once. This rearrangement joins TRBV6-1 to TRBJ2-7; D may be TRBD1 or TRBD2 (5 bases each). The germline V and J ends were trimmed by 7 bases and 2 bases, with 18 bases remaining between them. The CDR3 is 15 amino acids. Per the germline V gene, CDR1 is MNHNS and CDR2 is SASEGT. The CDR3 coding sequence is TGTGCCAGCAAACGGCAGGGCCAGGGACCCTACGAGCAGTACTTC. Its translation is CASKRQGQGPYEQYF.

This chain connects TRBV7-9 to TRBJ2-1, with D possibly TRBD2 on 6 matching bases. The CDR3 is made up of 15 amino acids. Deletions cut 2 bases from V and 5 bases from J, with 13 bases between. CDR1 SEHNR and CDR2 FQNEAQ come from the germline V gene (reference sequence). Here the CDR3 reads CASSLSGRVHNEQFF. DNA of the CDR3: TGTGCCAGCAGCTTATCCGGGAGAGTCCACAATGAGCAGTTCTTC. The full variable domain, rest sourced from reference TRBV7-9 and TRBJ2-1, is DTGVSQNPRHKITKRGQNVTFRCDPISEHNRLYWYRQTLGQGPEFLTYFQNEAQLEKSRLLSDRFSAERPKGSFSTLEIQRTEQGDSAMYLCASSLSGRVHNEQFFGPGTRLTVL.

The chain links TRBV10-3 to TRBJ1-2, with TRBD1 as a possible D gene (5 bases). The ends were cut back, 11 bases at V and 1 base at J, with 14 bases in the middle. CDR1 is ENHRY and CDR2 is SYGVKD in the germline V gene. The CDR3 consists of 13 residues. The CDR3 spells CAADSGFNYGYTF. CDR3 coding DNA: TGTGCCGCGGACTCAGGGTTTAACTATGGCTACACCTTC.

The V call is TRBV2, the J call TRBJ1-1; D not resolved. The CDR3 is 11 residues long. Germline lookup yields CDR1 SNHLY and CDR2 FYNNEI. Trimming took 1 base from V and 4 from J, leaving 1 base between them. The CDR3 sequence: CASSEGTEAFF. The CDR3 region has the DNA TGTGCCAGCAGTGAAGGCACTGAAGCTTTCTTT.

This clone was picked up a small number of times. This chain connects TRBV19 to TRBJ1-1, with D unclear. CDR1 LNHDA and CDR2 SQIVND come from the germline V gene (reference sequence). V lost 0 bases and J 8 bases, leaving 10 bases between the germline ends. CDR3 length equals 13 residues. CDR3 DNA sequence: TGTGCCAGTAGTATAGATTCTCACCTCGAAGCTTTCTTT. Its translation: CASSIDSHLEAFF. Using reference TRBV19 and TRBJ1-1 for the parts outside the CDR3, the full variable domain is DGGITQSPKYLFRKEGQNVTLSCEQNLNHDAMYWYRQDPGQGLRLIYYSQIVNDFQKGDIAEGYSVSREKKESFPLTVTSAQKNPTAFYLCASSIDSHLEAFFGQGTRLTVV.

This clone was counted only a few times. The CDR3 DNA reads as TGTGCCAGCAGCGGCCGGGACAGGGGCACTGAAGCTTTCTTT. It encodes CASSGRDRGTEAFF. This chain uses TRBV9 with TRBJ1-1; 10 bases fit TRBD1. The length of the CDR3 is 14 residues. Losses at the gene ends were 3 bases for V and 4 bases for J; bases not matched to a gene: 3. Germline V gene data show CDR1 as SGDLS and CDR2 as YYNGEE.

The chain couples TRBV30 to TRBJ2-7; 7 positions match TRBD1. Germline CDR1 GTSNPN, CDR2 SVGIG (reference sequence). V trimming: 8 bases; J trimming: 6 bases; junction bases outside the gene matches: 13. The CDR3 extends over 13 amino acids. The CDR3 DNA sequence: TGTGCCGCACGCCGGGACAGACCCTTCGAGCAGTACTTC. Residues: CAARRDRPFEQYF.

This clone was counted between two and nine times. The V gene is TRBV6-1, the J gene TRBJ2-3; D perhaps matches TRBD2 (6 bases). From germline, CDR1 is MNHNS and CDR2 SASEGT. The CDR3 is made up of 19 amino acids. V was cut by 2 bases and J by 3 bases, with 24 bases left in between. This CDR3 reads CASSEKSDLGRRRTDTQYF. The CDR3 bases are TGTGCCAGCAGTGAAAAGTCGGATTTAGGGAGGAGGAGGACAGATACGCAGTATTTT.

In its sample, this clone was seen once. CDR3 sequence reads: CASSLETGYGYTF. CDR3 bases: TGTGCCAGCAGCTTGGAGACAGGCTATGGCTACACCTTC. This chain uses TRBV5-4 with TRBJ1-2; a possible D gene is TRBD1 (6 bases). The CDR3 contains 13 residues. Between the trimmed V and J ends, which lost 0 bases and 4 bases, there was a span of 7 bases. Germline values: CDR1 SGHNT, CDR2 YYREEE (reference sequence).

This clone has more than one count but fewer than ten. J is TRBJ1-6 and V is TRBV5-1; 9 bases are a match to TRBD1. CDR3 length: 14 residues. CDR1 is SGHRS and CDR2 is YFSETQ in the germline V gene. Trimming took 5 bases from V and 9 from J; bases not matched to a gene: 6. The CDR3 loop is CASRAGTGTSPLHF. CDR3 in DNA: TGCGCCAGCAGAGCCGGGACAGGGACTTCACCCCTCCACTTT.

The rearrangement links TRBV19 to TRBJ2-7, with 8 bases identical to TRBD1. V dropped 7 bases and J dropped 3; count of bases not matched to a gene: 8. CDR3 length: 14 residues. The germline V gene has CDR1 LNHDA and CDR2 SQIVND (reference sequence). The CDR3 loop reads CASKSRQGHYEQYF. The CDR3 bases are TGTGCCAGTAAATCGCGACAGGGGCACTACGAGCAGTACTTC.